This TCR beta chain is from a study of T-cell memory formation after mild COVID-19. Study in general: The two donors had largely donor-specific TCR clusters.

Losses at the gene ends were 4 bases for V and 6 bases for J; bases not matched to a gene: 10. CDR1 is SGDLS, CDR2 YYNGEE, per germline. This CDR3 is 15 amino acids long. In regard to this clonotype: Its antigen remains unidentified.

Barcoded TCR alpha and TCR beta cDNA libraries with UMIs came from 5'RACE using constant-segment primers. TCRdb reprocessed the 5' RACE reads with MiXCR, giving one entry per CDR3 protein. The sample yields around 410,000 distinct CDR3 sequences, less than 25% seen once. General study findings and limits: CD4/CD8 balance held among clones contracting day 15 to 85, and later expanders leaned CD4+.

Sequencing was performed on PBMCs or a T cell subset sorted from them (not recorded which). This chain uses TRBV9 with TRBJ1-5, with 7 bases fitting TRBD1. This TCR was recovered from an adult woman who had mild COVID-19 (a few samples of this study predate the infection). Cell type and time point are not known. CDR3 protein: CASSPGQDPAQPQHF. CDR3 sequence (DNA): TGTGCCAGCAGCCCCGGACAGGACCCGGCTCAGCCCCAGCATTTT.